This TCR beta chain was captured by sequencing in a study of regulatory dendritic cells for organ transplantation. About the study: On day 6, the dendritic cells were exposed to LPS.

Concerning this clone: Antigen: not known.

Sorted subsets were CFSE-labeled and cultured approximately 5 days with allogeneic dendritic cells. FACS sorted CD4+ or CD8+ T cells into CD45RA+ naive and CD45RO+ memory. This CDR3 comprises 11 residues. Germline CDR1 is MGHDK and CDR2 is SYGVNS. V gave up 8 bases and J gave up 3 bases, with 7 bases separating them. The protocol was immunoSEQ multiplex PCR, while the TCRdb copy is restricted to in-frame clones and leaves out a portion. The table records 15,000 to 20,000 clones, roughly 80% of them present only once. Study results and limitations: The authors noted considerable between-person heterogeneity in alloreactive memory CD8+ cells. Memory CD8+ T cells were the most oligoclonal; naive cells were highly diverse.

The sequencing sample was made of memory CD4+ T cells from blood cultured with regulatory dendritic cells. Sample subset: CD45RO+ memory T cells. The rearrangement joins TRBV25-1 to TRBJ1-2; D ambiguous. The clonotype originates from a human donor in good health. The CDR3: CASFLDYGYTF. CDR3 DNA sequence: TGTGCCAGCTTCTTGGACTATGGCTACACCTTC.